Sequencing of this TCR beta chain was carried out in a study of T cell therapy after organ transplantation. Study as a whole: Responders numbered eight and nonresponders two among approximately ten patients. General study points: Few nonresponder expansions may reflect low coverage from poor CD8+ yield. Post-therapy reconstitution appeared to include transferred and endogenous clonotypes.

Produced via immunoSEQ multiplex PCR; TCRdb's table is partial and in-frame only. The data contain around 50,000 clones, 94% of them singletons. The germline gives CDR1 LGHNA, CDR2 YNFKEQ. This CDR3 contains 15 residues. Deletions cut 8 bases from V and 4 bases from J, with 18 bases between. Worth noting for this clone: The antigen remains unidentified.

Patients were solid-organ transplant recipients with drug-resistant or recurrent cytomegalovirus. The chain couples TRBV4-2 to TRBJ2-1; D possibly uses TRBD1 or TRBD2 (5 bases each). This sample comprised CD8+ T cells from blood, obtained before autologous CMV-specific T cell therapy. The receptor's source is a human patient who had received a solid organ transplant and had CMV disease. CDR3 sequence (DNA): TGTGCCAGCGGTCTCTCCGGGACGGAGTACAATGAGCAGTTCTTC. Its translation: CASGLSGTEYNEQFF.